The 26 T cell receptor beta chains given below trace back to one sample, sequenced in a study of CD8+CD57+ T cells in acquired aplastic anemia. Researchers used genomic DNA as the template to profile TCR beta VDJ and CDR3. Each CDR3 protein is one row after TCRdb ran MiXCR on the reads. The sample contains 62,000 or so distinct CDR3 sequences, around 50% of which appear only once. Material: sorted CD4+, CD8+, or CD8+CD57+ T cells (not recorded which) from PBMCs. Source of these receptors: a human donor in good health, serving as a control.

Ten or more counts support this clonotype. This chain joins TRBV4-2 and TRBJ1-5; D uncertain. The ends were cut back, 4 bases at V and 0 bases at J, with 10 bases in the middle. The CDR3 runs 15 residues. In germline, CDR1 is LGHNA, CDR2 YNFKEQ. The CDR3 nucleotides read TGTGCCAGCAGCCCGCAGCCTTATAGCAATCAGCCCCAGCATTTT. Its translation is CASSPQPYSNQPQHF.

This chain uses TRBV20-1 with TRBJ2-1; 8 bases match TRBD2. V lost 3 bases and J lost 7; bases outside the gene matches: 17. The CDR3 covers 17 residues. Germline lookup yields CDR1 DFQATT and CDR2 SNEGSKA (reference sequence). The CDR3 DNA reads TGCAGTGCTAGTACGTTGAGCGGGAGCCCCTCTCAGAATGAGCAGTTCTTC. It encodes CSASTLSGSPSQNEQFF.

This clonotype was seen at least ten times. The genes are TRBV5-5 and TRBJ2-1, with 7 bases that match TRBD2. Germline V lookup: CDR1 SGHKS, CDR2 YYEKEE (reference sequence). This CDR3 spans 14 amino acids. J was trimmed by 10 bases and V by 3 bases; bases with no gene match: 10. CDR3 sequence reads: CASSWDAGVSEQFF. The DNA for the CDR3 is TGTGCCAGCAGCTGGGATGCGGGGGTCAGCGAGCAGTTCTTC. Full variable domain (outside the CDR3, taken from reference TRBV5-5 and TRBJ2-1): DAGVTQSPTHLIKTRGQQVTLRCSPISGHKSVSWYQQVLGQGPQFIFQYYEKEERGRGNFPDRFSARQFPNYSSELNVNALLLGDSALYLCASSWDAGVSEQFFGPGTRLTVL.

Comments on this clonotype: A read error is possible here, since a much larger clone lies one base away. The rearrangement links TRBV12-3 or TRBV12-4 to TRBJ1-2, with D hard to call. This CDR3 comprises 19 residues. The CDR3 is CTSSLKFSGNLLYHYGYTF. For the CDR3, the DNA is TGTACCAGCAGTTTAAAATTCTCGGGAAATCTCTTATACCACTATGGCTACACCTTC.

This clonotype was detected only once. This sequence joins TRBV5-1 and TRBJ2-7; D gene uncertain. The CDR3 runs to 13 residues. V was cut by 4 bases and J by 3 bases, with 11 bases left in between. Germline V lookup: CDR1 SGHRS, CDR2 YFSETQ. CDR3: CASSGKKDYEQYV. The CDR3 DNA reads TGCGCCAGCAGCGGGAAGAAAGACTACGAGCAGTACGTC.

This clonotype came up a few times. As DNA, the CDR3 is TGTGCCAGCATGGGGGGACAGGCTGGCTACACCTTC. Translated, it gives CASMGGQAGYTF. The chain recombines TRBV2 with TRBJ1-2, with TRBD1 matching over 8 bases. V was clipped by 7 bases and J by 7 bases; unmatched bases: 5. Germline V gives CDR1 SNHLY, CDR2 FYNNEI. The CDR3 consists of 12 residues.

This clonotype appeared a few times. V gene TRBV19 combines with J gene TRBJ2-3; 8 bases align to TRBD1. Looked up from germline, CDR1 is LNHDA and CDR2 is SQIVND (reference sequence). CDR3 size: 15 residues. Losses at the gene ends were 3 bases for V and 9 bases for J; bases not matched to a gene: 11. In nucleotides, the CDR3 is TGTGCCAGTAGTATCCGGGACAGGAACACAGGCACGCAGTATTTT. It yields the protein CASSIRDRNTGTQYF.

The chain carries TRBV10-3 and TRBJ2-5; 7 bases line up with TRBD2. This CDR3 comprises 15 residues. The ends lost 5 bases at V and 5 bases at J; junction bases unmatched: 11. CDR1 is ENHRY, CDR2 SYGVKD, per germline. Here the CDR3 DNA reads TGTGCCATCAGTCCCGGACGGACTAGTCTGGAGACCCAGTACTTC. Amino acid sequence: CAISPGRTSLETQYF.

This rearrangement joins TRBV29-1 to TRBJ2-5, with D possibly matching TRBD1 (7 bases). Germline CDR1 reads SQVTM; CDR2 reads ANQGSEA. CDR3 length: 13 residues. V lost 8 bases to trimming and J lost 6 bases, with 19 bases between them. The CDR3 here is CSQTQGGGQTQYF. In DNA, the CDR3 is TGCAGCCAGACCCAGGGGGGCGGACAGACCCAGTACTTC.

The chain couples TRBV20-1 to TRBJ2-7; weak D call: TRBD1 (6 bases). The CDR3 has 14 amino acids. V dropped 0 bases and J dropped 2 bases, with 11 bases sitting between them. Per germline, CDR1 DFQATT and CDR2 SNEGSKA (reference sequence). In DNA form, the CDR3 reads TGCAGTGCTAGAGAGAAGGGGGACGCCTACGAGCAGTACTTC. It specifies CSAREKGDAYEQYF.

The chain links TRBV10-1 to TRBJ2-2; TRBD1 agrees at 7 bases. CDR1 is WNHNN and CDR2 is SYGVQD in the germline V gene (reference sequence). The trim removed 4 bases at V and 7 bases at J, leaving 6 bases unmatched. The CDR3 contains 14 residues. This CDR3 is CASSAQGVNGELFF. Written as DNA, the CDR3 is TGCGCCAGCAGTGCGCAGGGGGTGAACGGGGAGCTGTTTTTT.

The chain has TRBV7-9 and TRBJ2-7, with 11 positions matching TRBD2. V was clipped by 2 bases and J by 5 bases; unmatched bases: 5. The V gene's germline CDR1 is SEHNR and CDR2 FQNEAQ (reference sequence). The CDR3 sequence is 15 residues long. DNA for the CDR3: TGTGCCAGCAGCTTAACACTAGCGGGAGTTAACGAGCAGTACTTC. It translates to CASSLTLAGVNEQYF.

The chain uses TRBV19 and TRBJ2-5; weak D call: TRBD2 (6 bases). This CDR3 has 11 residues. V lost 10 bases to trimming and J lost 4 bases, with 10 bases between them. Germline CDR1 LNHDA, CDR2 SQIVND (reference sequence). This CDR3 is CATRRGETQYF. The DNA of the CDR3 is TGTGCCACCAGGAGGGGAGAGACCCAGTACTTC.

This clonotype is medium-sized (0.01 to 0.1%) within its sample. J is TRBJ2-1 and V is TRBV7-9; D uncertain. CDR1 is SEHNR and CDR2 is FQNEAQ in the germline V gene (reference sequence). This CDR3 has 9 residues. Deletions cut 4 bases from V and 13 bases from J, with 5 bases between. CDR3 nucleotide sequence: TGTGCCAGCAGCTCCAGCCAGTTCTTC. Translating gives CASSSSQFF.

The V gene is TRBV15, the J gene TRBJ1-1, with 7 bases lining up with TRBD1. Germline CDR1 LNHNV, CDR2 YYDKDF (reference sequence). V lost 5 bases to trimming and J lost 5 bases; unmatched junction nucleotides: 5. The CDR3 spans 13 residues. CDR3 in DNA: TGTGCCACCAGCGGGGGACAGTCAACTGAAGCTTTCTTT. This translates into CATSGGQSTEAFF.

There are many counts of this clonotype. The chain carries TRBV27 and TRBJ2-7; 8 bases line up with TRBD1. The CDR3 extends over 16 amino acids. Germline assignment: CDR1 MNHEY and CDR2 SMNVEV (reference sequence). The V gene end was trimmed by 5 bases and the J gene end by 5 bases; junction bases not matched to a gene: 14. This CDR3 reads CASSTRLGQVGNEQYF. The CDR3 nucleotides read TGTGCCAGCAGTACGCGACTGGGACAGGTTGGGAACGAGCAGTACTTC.

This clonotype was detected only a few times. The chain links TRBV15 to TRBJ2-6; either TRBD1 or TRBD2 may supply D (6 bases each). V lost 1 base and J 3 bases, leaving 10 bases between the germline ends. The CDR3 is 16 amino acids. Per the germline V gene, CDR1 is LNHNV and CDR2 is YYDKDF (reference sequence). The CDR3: CATSRAGAGGANVLTF. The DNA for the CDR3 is TGTGCCACCAGCAGAGCGGGGGCCGGTGGGGCCAACGTCCTGACTTTC.

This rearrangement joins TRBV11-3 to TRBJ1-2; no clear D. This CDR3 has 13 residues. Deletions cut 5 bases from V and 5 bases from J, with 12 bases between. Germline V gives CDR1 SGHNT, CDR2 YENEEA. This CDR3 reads CASSSGDAYGYTF. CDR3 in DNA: TGTGCCAGCAGCAGTGGCGACGCGTATGGCTACACCTTC. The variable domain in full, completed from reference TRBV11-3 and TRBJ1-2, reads EAGVVQSPRYKIIEKKQPVAFWCNPISGHNTLYWYLQNLGQGPELLIRYENEEAVDDSQLPKDRFSAERLKGVDSTLKIQPAELGDSAVYLCASSSGDAYGYTFGSGTRLTVV.

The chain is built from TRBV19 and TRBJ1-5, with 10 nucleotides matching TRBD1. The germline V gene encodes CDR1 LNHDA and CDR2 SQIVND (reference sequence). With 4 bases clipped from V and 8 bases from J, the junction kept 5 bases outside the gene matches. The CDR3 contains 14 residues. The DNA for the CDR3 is TGTGCCAGTAGTAGGACAGGGGGTGTGGAGCCCCAGCATTTT. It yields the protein CASSRTGGVEPQHF.

The CDR3 DNA follows: TGTGCCACCAGCAGAGATTTAGGGGAACTTGAGACCCAGTACTTC. It translates to CATSRDLGELETQYF. V gene TRBV15 combines with J gene TRBJ2-5; maybe TRBD1 (5 bases). Germline V CDR1 and CDR2: LNHNV, YYDKDF (reference sequence). V dropped 0 bases and J dropped 5 bases, with 13 bases sitting between them. This CDR3 has 15 amino acids.

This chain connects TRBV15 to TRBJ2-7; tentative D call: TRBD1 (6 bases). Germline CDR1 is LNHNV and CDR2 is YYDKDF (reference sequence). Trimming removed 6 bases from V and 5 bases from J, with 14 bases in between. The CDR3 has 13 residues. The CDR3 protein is CATRSTGAHEQYF. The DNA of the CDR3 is TGTGCCACCAGATCGACAGGCGCCCACGAGCAGTACTTC.

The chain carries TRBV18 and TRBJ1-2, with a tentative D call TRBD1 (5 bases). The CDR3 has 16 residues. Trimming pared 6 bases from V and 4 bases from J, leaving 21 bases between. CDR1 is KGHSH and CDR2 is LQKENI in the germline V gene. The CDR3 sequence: CASSQEGLVDIYGYTF. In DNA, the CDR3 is TGTGCCAGCTCGCAGGAGGGGTTAGTAGACATCTATGGCTACACCTTC. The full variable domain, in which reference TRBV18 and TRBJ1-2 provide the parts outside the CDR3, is NAGVMQNPRHLVRRRGQEARLRCSPMKGHSHVYWYRQLPEEGLKFMVYLQKENIIDESGMPKERFSAEFPKEGPSILRIQQVVRGDSAAYFCASSQEGLVDIYGYTFGSGTRLTVV.

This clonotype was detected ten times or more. CDR3: CSAKTGFETEAFF. Written as DNA, the CDR3 is TGCAGTGCCAAGACAGGTTTTGAAACTGAAGCTTTCTTT. This rearrangement joins TRBV20-1 to TRBJ1-1, with D possibly TRBD1 on 6 matching bases. Looked up from germline, CDR1 is DFQATT and CDR2 is SNEGSKA (reference sequence). The ends were cut back, 6 bases at V and 5 bases at J, with 16 bases in the middle. CDR3 length: 13 amino acids.

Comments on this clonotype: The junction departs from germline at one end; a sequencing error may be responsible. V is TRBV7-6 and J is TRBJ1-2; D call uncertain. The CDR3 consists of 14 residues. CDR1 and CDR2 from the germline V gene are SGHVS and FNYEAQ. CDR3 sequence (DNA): TGTGCCAGCAGAGTGTCGGGAGCTAACTATGACTACACCTTC. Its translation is CASRVSGANYDYTF.

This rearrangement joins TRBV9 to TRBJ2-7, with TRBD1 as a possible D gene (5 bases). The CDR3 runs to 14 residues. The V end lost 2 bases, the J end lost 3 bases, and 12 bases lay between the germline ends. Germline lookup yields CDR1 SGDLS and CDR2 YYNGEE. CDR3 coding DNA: TGTGCCAGCAGCGTCTCACATACAGGCTACGAGCAGTACTTC. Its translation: CASSVSHTGYEQYF.

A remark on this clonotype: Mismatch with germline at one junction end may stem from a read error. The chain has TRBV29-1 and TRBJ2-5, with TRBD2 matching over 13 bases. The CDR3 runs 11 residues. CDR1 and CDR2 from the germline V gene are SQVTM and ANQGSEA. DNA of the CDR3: TGCAGCACCTGGACTAGCGGGGGCCCTGACTTC. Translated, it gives CSTWTSGGPDF. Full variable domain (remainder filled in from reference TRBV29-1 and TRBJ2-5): SAVISQKPSRDICQRGTSLTIQCQVDSQVTMMFWYRQQPGQSLTLIATANQGSEATYESGFVIDKFPISRPNLTFSTLTVSNMSPEDSSIYLCSTWTSGGPDFGPGTRLLVL.